A selection of T cell receptor beta chains follows, all from one sample in a study of T cells in Graves' hyperthyroidism and ophthalmopathy. MiXCR, applied by TCRdb to the multiplex PCR reads, yields one record per CDR3 protein. The repertoire has fewer than 750,000 distinct CDR3 sequences, roughly 14% of them found once; the top ten carry around 4.1%. Source material: blood. These receptors were collected from a woman aged 40 to 50 with Graves' ophthalmopathy. Each CDR3 is given with its conserved first and last residue. A D gene is named only where the DNA matches it firmly. Only some rows state a clone size, as once, few, many or a class for expanded clones.

clone size	D gene	CDR3 length	V gene	J gene	CDR3 protein	CDR3 DNA
many	.	12	TRBV12-3/TRBV12-4	TRBJ1-2	CASSLENYGYTF	TGTGCCAGCAGTTTAGAGAACTATGGCTACACCTTC
many	.	13	TRBV6-2/TRBV6-3	TRBJ2-2	CASKEGSSGELFF	TGTGCCTCCAAAGAGGGGAGCTCCGGGGAGCTGTTTTTT
.	.	18	TRBV11-2	TRBJ2-5	CASSLEISAPPDQETQYF	TGTGCCAGCAGCTTAGAAATCTCGGCCCCCCCAGACCAAGAGACCCAGTACTTC
few	.	15	TRBV4-2	TRBJ2-2	CASSQEGENTGELFF	TGTGCCAGCAGCCAAGAGGGGGAAAACACCGGGGAGCTGTTTTTT
.	.	16	TRBV28	TRBJ2-7	CASSLRVGGGDYEQYF	TGTGCCAGCAGTTTAAGGGTCGGTGGCGGCGACTACGAGCAGTACTTC
many	TRBD2	18	TRBV20-1	TRBJ2-3	CSARDLFVGTSGTDTQYF	TGCAGTGCTAGAGATTTATTTGTTGGGACTAGCGGCACAGATACGCAGTATTTT
.	.	15	TRBV15	TRBJ1-5	CATRIDRSSNQPQHF	TGTGCCACCAGAATAGACAGGTCTAGCAATCAGCCCCAGCATTTT
.	.	15	TRBV20-1	TRBJ2-5	CSAELLRGLGETQYF	TGCAGTGCAGAACTTCTACGGGGCCTCGGGGAGACCCAGTACTTC
few	.	13	TRBV6-2/TRBV6-3	TRBJ2-7	CASSYSKTAEQYF	TGTGCCAGCAGTTACTCGAAGACCGCCGAGCAGTACTTC
many	.	14	TRBV12-3/TRBV12-4	TRBJ2-5	CASMILIAGETQYF	TGTGCCAGCATGATTCTGATAGCTGGTGAGACCCAGTACTTC
many	TRBD1	18	TRBV27	TRBJ1-2	CASSKRGFVGTGVYGYTF	TGTGCCAGCAGTAAAAGAGGTTTTGTCGGGACAGGGGTTTATGGCTACACCTTC
many	.	14	TRBV28	TRBJ2-7	CASSPLADQYEQYF	TGTGCCAGCAGTCCACTAGCAGACCAGTACGAGCAGTACTTC
.	TRBD2	15	TRBV11-2	TRBJ2-7	CASSLVPGLDYEQYF	TGTGCCAGCAGCTTAGTCCCGGGACTAGACTACGAGCAGTACTTC
few	.	15	TRBV27	TRBJ2-7	CASSLRGLTSYEQYF	TGTGCCAGCAGTTTACGGGGGTTAACAAGCTACGAGCAGTACTTC
.	.	14	TRBV7-2	TRBJ2-7	CASSSGLPSYEQYF	TGTGCCAGCAGTTCGGGACTGCCCTCCTACGAGCAGTACTTC
.	TRBD2	15	TRBV28	TRBJ2-2	CASRRDSGNAGELFF	TGTGCCAGCAGAAGGGATAGCGGGAATGCCGGGGAGCTGTTTTTT
few	.	14	TRBV12-3/TRBV12-4	TRBJ2-2	CASSLGGGAGELFF	TGTGCCAGCAGTTTAGGTGGGGGAGCCGGGGAGCTGTTTTTT
.	TRBD1	14	TRBV29-1	TRBJ2-7	CSVEGGGSGYEQYF	TGCAGCGTTGAAGGAGGGGGCAGTGGGTACGAGCAGTACTTC
few	.	13	TRBV29-1	TRBJ1-1	CSVARQPNTEAFF	TGCAGCGTTGCTCGGCAGCCTAACACTGAAGCTTTCTTT
many	.	16	TRBV20-1	TRBJ2-5	CSAPRSGSPGFETQYF	TGCAGTGCGCCCCGCTCGGGGTCCCCCGGGTTTGAGACCCAGTACTTC
many	TRBD1	15	TRBV12-3/TRBV12-4	TRBJ1-1	CASSSRSRGYTEAFF	TGTGCCAGCAGTAGTCGTTCCAGGGGGTATACTGAAGCTTTCTTT
few	.	15	TRBV5-5	TRBJ1-5	CASSFSGLSGQPQHF	TGTGCCAGCAGCTTCTCCGGCCTTTCGGGTCAGCCCCAGCATTTT
few	TRBD1	14	TRBV6-2/TRBV6-3	TRBJ1-5	CASSYQGGNQPQHF	TGTGCCAGCAGTTACCAGGGGGGGAATCAGCCCCAGCATTTT
few	TRBD1	16	TRBV20-1	TRBJ2-5	CSPWDRGRPGQETQYF	TGCAGTCCTTGGGACAGGGGGAGACCAGGACAAGAGACCCAGTACTTC
many	TRBD2	14	TRBV6-2/TRBV6-3	TRBJ2-7	CASSRLAEYYEQYF	TGTGCCAGCAGCCGACTAGCGGAGTACTACGAGCAGTACTTC
few	.	15	TRBV6-5	TRBJ1-1	CASGWGGVGSTEAFF	TGTGCCAGCGGTTGGGGGGGAGTGGGGAGCACTGAAGCTTTCTTT
.	TRBD1	15	TRBV13	TRBJ2-5	CASSLKGQGEETQYF	TGTGCCAGCAGCTTAAAAGGACAGGGGGAAGAGACCCAGTACTTC
many	.	13	TRBV7-2	TRBJ2-2	CASSLGRASELFF	TGTGCCAGCAGCTTAGGGCGGGCCTCGGAGCTGTTTTTT
many	.	13	TRBV12-3/TRBV12-4	TRBJ2-5	CASSADSEETQYF	TGTGCCAGCAGTGCGGACTCCGAAGAGACCCAGTACTTC
few	.	15	TRBV19	TRBJ1-2	CASTARGQSNYGYTF	TGTGCCAGTACCGCCCGGGGACAATCTAACTATGGCTACACCTTC
many	.	14	TRBV6-5	TRBJ2-3	CATRRASNTDTQYF	TGTGCCACCCGCAGGGCGAGTAACACAGATACGCAGTATTTT
many	TRBD1	12	TRBV29-1	TRBJ1-1	CSGDRAVTEAFF	TGCAGCGGGGACAGGGCTGTTACTGAAGCTTTCTTT
many	.	12	TRBV20-1	TRBJ2-7	CSASTGSYEQYF	TGCAGTGCTTCGACCGGCTCCTACGAGCAGTACTTC
many	.	13	TRBV25-1	TRBJ1-1	CASSAGWDVKAFF	TGTGCCAGCAGTGCGGGGTGGGATGTCAAAGCTTTCTTT
many	.	12	TRBV28	TRBJ1-2	CASSSGYRGYTF	TGTGCCAGCAGTTCAGGGTACAGAGGCTACACCTTC
few	.	13	TRBV5-1	TRBJ1-1	CASSYAGGSEAFF	TGCGCCAGCAGTTACGCTGGGGGGAGCGAAGCTTTCTTT
.	.	14	TRBV28	TRBJ1-6	CASEDATYNSPLHF	TGTGCCAGCGAGGACGCAACCTATAATTCACCCCTCCACTTT
many	TRBD1	13	TRBV29-1	TRBJ1-2	CSVKTDRDYGYTF	TGCAGCGTTAAAACGGACAGGGATTATGGCTACACCTTC
.	.	14	TRBV20-1	TRBJ2-2	CSAKSPWFTGELFF	TGCAGTGCTAAATCCCCTTGGTTCACCGGGGAGCTGTTTTTT
.	.	13	TRBV6-2/TRBV6-3	TRBJ1-2	CASSYSQLNGYTF	TGTGCCAGCAGTTACTCGCAGCTGAACGGCTACACCTTC
many	TRBD1	16	TRBV28	TRBJ2-5	CASSGDRQGLVETQYF	TGTGCCAGCAGTGGGGATAGACAGGGATTAGTAGAGACCCAGTACTTC
many	.	15	TRBV2	TRBJ1-5	CASSVETNIGQPQHF	TGTGCCAGCAGTGTGGAGACAAATATCGGTCAGCCCCAGCATTTT
.	TRBD1	16	TRBV20-1	TRBJ2-2	CSARVRDRGLTGELFF	TGCAGTGCTAGGGTCCGGGACAGGGGTTTGACCGGGGAGCTGTTTTTT
many	.	12	TRBV10-3	TRBJ2-5	CAIAGAQETQYF	TGTGCCATCGCGGGCGCACAAGAGACCCAGTACTTC
many	.	14	TRBV6-2/TRBV6-3	TRBJ2-5	CASSYGGNKETQYF	TGTGCCAGCAGTTACGGGGGTAATAAGGAGACCCAGTACTTC
many	TRBD2	16	TRBV5-1	TRBJ2-5	CASSLAGEPGQETQYF	TGCGCCAGCAGCCTAGCGGGAGAACCAGGGCAAGAGACCCAGTACTTC
.	.	14	TRBV4-2	TRBJ1-1	CASSPAGGVTEAFF	TGTGCCAGCAGCCCGGCGGGGGGGGTCACTGAAGCTTTCTTT
many	.	12	TRBV28	TRBJ2-7	CASAVGSYEQYF	TGTGCCAGCGCAGTTGGGTCGTACGAGCAGTACTTC
few	.	12	TRBV3-1	TRBJ2-3	CASSQGEGTPYF	TGTGCCAGCAGCCAAGGTGAGGGTACCCCGTATTTT
.	.	14	TRBV6-1	TRBJ1-1	CASSEGLANTEAFF	TGTGCCAGCAGTGAAGGGCTTGCGAACACTGAAGCTTTCTTT
many	.	15	TRBV5-1	TRBJ1-2	CASSPDGGSLDGYTF	TGCGCCAGCAGCCCGGATGGTGGCAGCTTAGATGGCTACACCTTC
many	.	15	TRBV4-2	TRBJ1-2	CASSQETGTYYGYTF	TGTGCCAGCAGCCAAGAGACCGGGACATACTATGGCTACACCTTC
.	TRBD2	14	TRBV6-2/TRBV6-3	TRBJ2-7	CASSSGGITGEQYF	TGTGCCAGCAGTTCGGGAGGAATAACGGGCGAGCAGTACTTC
many	.	14	TRBV9	TRBJ1-2	CASSPRVVANGYTF	TGTGCCAGCAGCCCCAGGGTTGTAGCGAATGGCTACACCTTC
.	.	16	TRBV11-2	TRBJ2-7	CATRGGQRSNSYEQYF	TGTGCCACCCGGGGGGGACAGCGGTCTAACTCCTACGAGCAGTACTTC
.	.	12	TRBV7-2	TRBJ1-1	CASAMGETEAFF	TGTGCCAGCGCAATGGGGGAAACTGAAGCTTTCTTT
many	.	14	TRBV12-3/TRBV12-4	TRBJ2-6	CASSRTAGANVLTF	TGTGCCAGCAGCCGGACGGCCGGGGCCAACGTCCTGACTTTC
many	.	15	TRBV4-3	TRBJ2-7	CASSQGYGSSYEQYF	TGCGCCAGCAGCCAAGGATACGGGAGTAGCTACGAGCAGTACTTC
many	.	14	TRBV18	TRBJ1-1	CASSPGAGRTEAFF	TGTGCCAGCTCACCGGGGGCAGGACGCACTGAAGCTTTCTTT
many	.	15	TRBV6-5	TRBJ2-2	CASSFDRRNTGELFF	TGTGCCAGCAGTTTTGACAGGCGGAACACCGGGGAGCTGTTTTTT